Shown below are 2 T cell receptor beta chains from a single sample sequenced in a study of regulatory T cells in long-lasting Graves disease. Documented time point: persistent/refractory GD, antithyroid drugs over 5 years with positive TRAb. With RNA extracted from PBMCs as input, the TCR library was made. Library construction for TCR beta used iRepertoire HTBI primers and Arm-PCR of CDR3 regions. TCRdb ran MiXCR on the multiplex PCR reads and lists one entry per CDR3 protein. The data hold around 300,000 distinct CDR3 sequences, with roughly 21% observed a single time. The source material was peripheral blood mononuclear cells (PBMCs), sampled when the disease was refractory, from a patient treated with antithyroid drugs. The source of these receptors is a female donor with Graves disease.

This clonotype has at least ten counts. The chain employs TRBV7-2 and TRBJ2-7, with a tentative D call TRBD1 (6 bases). Germline CDR1 SGHTA, CDR2 FQGNSA. The CDR3 contains 18 residues. The germline V and J ends were trimmed by 1 base and 3 bases, with 22 bases remaining between them. This CDR3 is CASSLVRAAGVTIYEQYF. The CDR3 DNA is TGTGCCAGCAGCTTAGTTCGGGCGGCAGGGGTTACAATCTACGAGCAGTACTTC.

This clonotype was seen ten or more times. The V and J genes are TRBV12-3 or TRBV12-4 and TRBJ1-2, with D possibly matching TRBD1 (5 bases). With 3 bases removed from V and 0 bases from J, the gap between germline ends came to 8 bases. CDR3 length: 14 amino acids. The CDR3 nucleotides are TGTGCCAGCAGTTTCACAGGAGCTAACTATGGCTACACCTTC. This translates into CASSFTGANYGYTF.